The 18 T cell receptor beta chains given below trace back to one sample, sequenced in a study of blood T cells in healthy people across ages. A sample-barcoded 5' primer and a J-beta primer mix were used in a second PCR of about 7 to 12 cycles. TCRdb processed the 5' RACE reads anew with MiXCR; each CDR3 protein has one entry. The table includes some 640,000 distinct CDR3 sequences, around 48% detected once. The specimen sequenced was blood. These receptors all come from an older woman in good health.

The rearrangement uses TRBV20-1 and TRBJ1-1; D ambiguous. This CDR3 is 12 amino acids long. Germline CDR1 is DFQATT and CDR2 is SNEGSKA (reference sequence). With 6 bases removed from V and 0 bases from J, the gap between germline ends came to 8 bases. The CDR3 loop reads CSAGRMNTEAFF. DNA of the CDR3: TGCAGTGCAGGCCGCATGAACACTGAAGCTTTCTTT.

This clonotype was counted only a few times. The rearrangement links TRBV10-3 to TRBJ2-1, with 12 positions matching TRBD2. Trimming cost V 8 bases and J 9 bases; bases outside gene matches: 14. This CDR3 comprises 16 residues. Germline CDR1 is ENHRY and CDR2 is SYGVKD. The chain's CDR3 is CAIGRTSGNVMAEQFF. The CDR3 region has the DNA TGTGCCATCGGTCGGACTAGCGGGAACGTTATGGCTGAGCAGTTCTTC.

About this clonotype itself: This clone may be a read error of a much larger clone one base away. J is TRBJ2-1 and V is TRBV3-1; D gene unclear. The germline CDR1 and CDR2 sequences are LGHDT and YNNKEL (reference sequence). The CDR3 contains 12 residues. CDR3 region: CAGSQDWTGQFF. CDR3 sequence (DNA): TGTGCCGGCAGCCAAGATTGGACCGGGCAGTTCTTC.

This clonotype was recorded at least ten times. This CDR3 reads CSVERLSRRDSRHGYTF. The CDR3, as DNA: TGCAGCGTTGAGCGTCTGAGTCGCCGGGATTCGCGTCATGGCTACACCTTC. The chain carries TRBV29-1 and TRBJ1-2, with unresolved D. The V end was cut by 3 bases, the J end by 6 bases, with 26 bases between. There are 17 residues in the CDR3. Germline V lookup: CDR1 SQVTM, CDR2 ANQGSEA.

Only a few counts were recorded for this clonotype. The chain combines TRBV12-5 with TRBJ2-1, with 12 bases that match TRBD1. V trimming: 1 base; J trimming: 4 bases; junction bases outside the gene matches: 5. The CDR3 has 17 residues. Germline lookup yields CDR1 LGHNT and CDR2 FRNRAP. CDR3 sequence reads: CASGLAGQGAAYNEQFF. CDR3 sequence (DNA): TGTGCTAGTGGTTTGGCGGGACAGGGGGCCGCGTACAATGAGCAGTTCTTC.

The V and J genes are TRBV5-5 and TRBJ2-7; TRBD2 matches at 9 bases. Germline V gene data show CDR1 as SGHKS and CDR2 as YYEKEE (reference sequence). This CDR3 is 15 amino acids long. With 1 base clipped from V and 2 bases from J, the junction kept 4 bases outside the gene matches. CDR3: CASSLSPSGAYEQYF. The CDR3 bases are TGTGCCAGCAGCTTGTCACCTAGCGGGGCCTACGAGCAGTACTTC.

The rearrangement uses TRBV7-6 and TRBJ2-7, with TRBD1 as a possible D gene (5 bases). Trimming cost V 5 bases and J 3 bases, with 14 bases left between them. The CDR3 extends over 14 amino acids. The germline V gene encodes CDR1 SGHVS and CDR2 FNYEAQ. CDR3 in amino acids: CASSPQGAVYEQYF. The CDR3 DNA follows: TGTGCCAGCAGCCCTCAGGGCGCCGTCTACGAGCAGTACTTC.

This clonotype came up a few times. The chain recombines TRBV11-2 with TRBJ1-1; D is unresolved. Between the trimmed V and J ends, which lost 1 base and 5 bases, there was a span of 8 bases. The length of the CDR3 is 13 residues. Germline V CDR1 and CDR2: SGHAT, FQNNGV. The CDR3 DNA is TGTGCCAGCAGCTTAGGTTTTCGTACTGAAGCTTTCTTT. Translation gives CASSLGFRTEAFF.

This chain connects TRBV20-1 to TRBJ2-1, with TRBD1 matching 11 bases. The V segment lost 7 bases and the J segment 3 bases; nucleotides outside the gene matches: 5. Germline lookup yields CDR1 DFQATT and CDR2 SNEGSKA (reference sequence). CDR3 size: 14 residues. The CDR3 loop reads CSEGTGGDYNEQFF. The CDR3 DNA reads as TGCAGTGAAGGGACAGGGGGAGACTACAATGAGCAGTTCTTC.

This clonotype was found a few times. The rearrangement uses TRBV20-1 and TRBJ2-3; weak D call: TRBD2 (6 bases). Germline V gene lookup returns CDR1 DFQATT and CDR2 SNEGSKA (reference sequence). Trimming removed 8 bases at V and 0 bases at J, with 12 bases between. The length of the CDR3 is 13 residues. DNA of the CDR3: TGCAGTACGGATCGGGGGAGCACAGATACGCAGTATTTT. Its translation is CSTDRGSTDTQYF.

This clonotype was observed a few times. The chain employs TRBV7-9 and TRBJ1-2, with TRBD1 matching over 8 bases. This CDR3 comprises 15 residues. Germline lookup yields CDR1 SEHNR and CDR2 FQNEAQ (reference sequence). Trimming took 2 bases from V and 8 from J; bases not matched to a gene: 10. The CDR3 loop reads CASSLLQDRVGGYTF. In DNA, the CDR3 is TGTGCCAGCAGCTTACTCCAGGACAGGGTCGGAGGCTACACCTTC.

This chain joins TRBV10-3 and TRBJ2-1; 7 positions match TRBD2. The V and J ends lost 9 bases and 7 bases, in that order; junction bases with no gene match: 12. CDR1 and CDR2 (germline): ENHRY, SYGVKD. This CDR3 is built from 14 residues. Here the CDR3 reads CAIWSGKGINEQFF. The DNA for the CDR3 is TGTGCCATTTGGAGCGGGAAGGGTATTAATGAGCAGTTCTTC.

The chain couples TRBV11-2 to TRBJ2-1; D may be TRBD1 (5 bases). There are 15 residues in the CDR3. Trimming pared 0 bases from V and 2 bases from J, leaving 8 bases between. Per the germline V gene, CDR1 is SGHAT and CDR2 is FQNNGV. CDR3 sequence reads: CASSLDPGPYNEQFF. The DNA of the CDR3 is TGTGCCAGCAGCTTAGATCCAGGGCCCTACAATGAGCAGTTCTTC. The variable domain in full, completed from reference TRBV11-2 and TRBJ2-1, reads EAGVAQSPRYKIIEKRQSVAFWCNPISGHATLYWYQQILGQGPKLLIQFQNNGVVDDSQLPKDRFSAERLKGVDSTLKIQPAKLEDSAVYLCASSLDPGPYNEQFFGPGTRLTVL.

In its sample, this clonotype was seen a few times. The V and J genes are TRBV4-3 and TRBJ2-5; 11 bases are shared with TRBD2. The V and J ends lost 0 bases and 6 bases, in that order; junction bases with no gene match: 6. Per germline, CDR1 LGHNA and CDR2 YSLEER. The CDR3 consists of 16 residues. The CDR3 here is CASSQDQLAGVKTQYF. CDR3 coding DNA: TGCGCCAGCAGCCAAGATCAACTAGCGGGAGTGAAGACCCAGTACTTC.

The sample holds a few counts of this clonotype. V is TRBV7-2 and J is TRBJ1-1, with a tentative D call TRBD1 (6 bases). Deletions cut 5 bases from V and 6 bases from J, with 16 bases between. This CDR3 contains 14 residues. Germline CDR1 SGHTA, CDR2 FQGNSA. The CDR3: CASSLRGQFPEAFF. CDR3 in DNA: TGTGCCAGCAGCCTAAGGGGACAATTTCCTGAAGCTTTCTTT. The entire variable domain, with the rest obtained from reference TRBV7-2 and TRBJ1-1, is as follows: GAGVSQSPSNKVTEKGKDVELRCDPISGHTALYWYRQSLGQGLEFLIYFQGNSAPDKSGLPSDRFSAERTGGSVSTLTIQRTQQEDSAVYLCASSLRGQFPEAFFGQGTRLTVV.

The rearrangement joins TRBV20-1 to TRBJ1-5; 10 bases match TRBD1. V lost 8 bases to trimming and J lost 6 bases; unmatched junction nucleotides: 10. The CDR3 totals 14 residues. Looked up from germline, CDR1 is DFQATT and CDR2 is SNEGSKA (reference sequence). DNA for the CDR3: TGCAGTCTTAACGGACAGGGGGTGGCTCAGCCCCAGCATTTT. Its protein product is CSLNGQGVAQPQHF.

This clonotype was counted ten times or more. V and J are TRBV16 and TRBJ2-3, with 9 bases aligning to TRBD1. V trimming: 2 bases; J trimming: 2 bases; junction bases outside the gene matches: 2. Germline values: CDR1 KGHSY, CDR2 FQNENV. The length of the CDR3 is 15 residues. CDR3 sequence reads: CASSQNRGPTDTQYF. As DNA, the CDR3 is TGTGCCAGCAGCCAAAACAGGGGGCCCACAGATACGCAGTATTTT.

The V and J genes are TRBV20-1 and TRBJ1-1; D not resolved. Trimming removed 1 base at V and 3 bases at J, with 9 bases between. CDR1 and CDR2 from the germline V gene are DFQATT and SNEGSKA (reference sequence). The CDR3 is made up of 13 amino acids. CDR3 sequence reads: CSARAGWDTEAFF. The CDR3, as DNA: TGCAGTGCTAGAGCGGGGTGGGACACTGAAGCTTTCTTT.